This T cell receptor beta chain was sequenced for a study of identical twins. From the 5' RACE reads, TCRdb called clonotypes with MiXCR, one entry per CDR3 protein. The profile shows approximately 890,000 distinct CDR3 sequences, roughly an eighth of them singletons. Concerning this clonotype: Its antigen remains unidentified.

The study, taken as a whole, reports: Twins shared beta out-of-frame sequences in excess, but this excess was weaker.

Looked up from germline, CDR1 is DFQATT and CDR2 is SNEGSKA (reference sequence). The CDR3 spans 13 residues. V lost 5 bases, J lost 5 bases, and 15 bases lay in between. Healthy Caucasians, and only they, were the donors. This sample also belongs to another study, concerning yellow fever vaccine responses in identical twins. This second report adds: Reportedly, twins showed a vaccine T cell response that looked partly convergent and partly personalized.

The rearrangement joins TRBV20-1 to TRBJ2-5, with unresolved D. The source material was PBMCs. This sequence originates from a woman in her late teens or twenties in good health. CDR3 bases: TGCAGTGCTCCGAAGGGTTATTATGAGACCCAGTACTTC. This sequence encodes CSAPKGYYETQYF.